This T cell receptor beta chain comes out of a study of neurological immune-mediated disorders. Noted time point: longitudinal time-point 3. Via MiXCR, TCRdb re-called the 5' RACE reads, giving one row per CDR3 protein. In the table there are roughly 49,000 distinct CDR3 sequences, approximately 12% of which are singletons. This clonotype was recorded at least ten times. V dropped 6 bases and J dropped 0 bases, with 9 bases sitting between them. CDR3 length: 12 residues. Germline CDR1 and CDR2: SQVTM and ANQGSEA. The material sequenced was PBMCs. This receptor was obtained from a male donor with HTLV-1-associated myelopathy (HAM/TSP). The chain couples TRBV29-1 to TRBJ2-7, with D maybe TRBD2 (5 bases). CDR3 nucleotides: TGCAGCGTCCGGGAATACTCCTACGAGCAGTACTTC. It codes for CSVREYSYEQYF.